This T cell receptor beta chain came from a study of vaccination and CD4 T cells after COVID-19. In the study overall: After nasal swab PCR-confirmed SARS-CoV-2, fewer than ten convalescents had mild disease and one severe.

The assay that was used to sequence DNA from cultured CD4+ T cells was the Oncomine TCR Beta short-read assay. TCRdb passed the PCR reads through MiXCR, listing each CDR3 protein once. Among roughly 14,000 distinct CDR3 sequences listed, 55% were seen once. Germline V gives CDR1 MGHRA, CDR2 YSYEKL. CDR3 size: 16 residues. V trimming: 4 bases; J trimming: 4 bases; junction bases outside the gene matches: 11. Concerning this clonotype: Its antigen remains unknown.

Treatment noted: 10-day PBMC culture with coronavirus spike peptide pools or control peptides (ViraFEST assay). This rearrangement joins TRBV4-1 to TRBJ1-2, with 8 bases matching TRBD1. Sequenced material: CD4+ T cells from blood, cultured in vitro. The origin of this receptor is a human donor who had recovered from COVID-19. This chain's CDR3 is CASSRYDRGIGYGYTF. The CDR3 DNA is TGCGCCAGCAGCCGCTATGACAGGGGAATTGGCTATGGCTACACCTTC.